These 30 T cell receptor beta chains share one sample of origin, sequenced in a study of T cells in tumors after PD-1 blockade. Assay used: immunoSEQ multiplex PCR; TCRdb lists only in-frame clones, some missing. The top ten clones hold under 30% of a sample with about 13,000 clones, around 57% of them seen once. The material sequenced was tumor tissue, taken before anti-PD-1 treatment. These TCRs come from a human donor with cutaneous squamous cell carcinoma.

The rearrangement uses TRBV30 and TRBJ1-2, with 8 bases fitting TRBD1. Losses at the gene ends were 4 bases for V and 4 bases for J; bases not matched to a gene: 5. The V gene's germline CDR1 is GTSNPN and CDR2 SVGIG (reference sequence). The CDR3 is 13 residues long. This CDR3 reads CAWNIGQGYGYTF. The CDR3 nucleotides are TGTGCCTGGAACATTGGACAGGGCTATGGCTACACCTTC.

This clone is medium-sized. The chain employs TRBV11-3 and TRBJ1-1; the D gene is possibly TRBD1 (5 bases). Germline V CDR1 and CDR2: SGHNT, YENEEA. Trimming removed 5 bases at V and 5 bases at J, with 18 bases between. The CDR3 loop spans 15 amino acids. Written as DNA, the CDR3 is TGTGCCAGCAGCGGGACGACCGGAGGAGAAACTGAAGCTTTCTTT. Amino acid sequence: CASSGTTGGETEAFF.

This clone has a handful of counts. The chain is built from TRBV7-8 and TRBJ2-1; TRBD1 is a possible D gene (6 bases). Trimming removed 5 bases from V and 5 bases from J, with 19 bases in between. The CDR3 extends over 16 amino acids. CDR1 SGHVS and CDR2 FQNEAQ come from the germline V gene. CDR3 residues: CASSVPQGRLHNEQFF. Here the CDR3 DNA reads TGTGCCAGCAGCGTCCCACAGGGCCGGCTCCACAATGAGCAGTTCTTC.

The chain links TRBV5-1 to TRBJ1-1, with D possibly being TRBD1 (6 bases). V was trimmed by 6 bases and J by 4 bases, leaving 16 bases between them. The length of the CDR3 is 14 residues. Per germline, CDR1 SGHRS and CDR2 YFSETQ. The CDR3 reads CASTHGEGVTEAFF. Written as DNA, the CDR3 is TGCGCCAGCACCCATGGAGAGGGGGTCACTGAAGCTTTCTTT.

By share of the sample, this clone is medium-sized. The chain has TRBV14 and TRBJ2-7; no clear D gene. The CDR3 is 14 amino acids. V lost 0 bases, J lost 5 bases, and 11 bases lay in between. Germline lookup yields CDR1 SGHDN and CDR2 FVKESK. CDR3 region: CASSQDAETDEQYF. The CDR3 DNA sequence: TGTGCCAGCAGCCAAGATGCGGAGACCGACGAGCAGTACTTC.

This clone was seen only once. The chain joins TRBV6-6 to TRBJ2-2; the match to TRBD1 covers 10 bases. With V trimmed by 8 bases and J by 6 bases, 6 bases remained unmatched. CDR3 length equals 14 residues. The V gene's germline CDR1 is MNHNY and CDR2 SVGAGI (reference sequence). CDR3 DNA sequence: TGTGCCAGCGCAGGACAGGGGGGGGCCGGGGAGCTGTTTTTT. It yields the protein CASAGQGGAGELFF.

The table lists this clone with a few counts. This chain links TRBV28 with TRBJ2-1, with D possibly TRBD2 on 7 matching bases. The V end was cut by 10 bases, the J end by 8 bases, with 21 bases between. This CDR3 is built from 14 residues. Germline V CDR1 and CDR2: MDHEN, SYDVKM. In nucleotides, the CDR3 is TGTGCCACCTGGGAGGGCCGGGGACAATATGAGCAGTTCTTC. It codes for CATWEGRGQYEQFF.

This clone was counted a few times. CDR3 bases: TGTGCCAGCTCAGACAGGTTCCAAGAGACCCAGTACTTC. Protein product: CASSDRFQETQYF. This chain uses TRBV18 with TRBJ2-5; TRBD1 might be the D (6 bases). V was pared by 5 bases and J by 1 base, with 8 bases between. This CDR3 has 13 residues. Looked up from germline, CDR1 is KGHSH and CDR2 is LQKENI.

The chain links TRBV4-3 to TRBJ2-2; the D gene is possibly TRBD2 (6 bases). There are 16 residues in the CDR3. V was cut by 1 base and J by 2 bases, with 11 bases left in between. Germline CDR1 LGHNA, CDR2 YSLEER. This CDR3 reads CASSQGNSGNTGELFF. The CDR3 nucleotides are TGCGCCAGCAGCCAAGGCAATAGCGGAAACACCGGGGAGCTGTTTTTT.

This clone was recorded once. The chain recombines TRBV19 with TRBJ2-2, with D perhaps TRBD2 (5 bases). V lost 3 bases and J lost 0, with 11 bases in between. The CDR3 runs 16 residues. In germline, CDR1 is LNHDA, CDR2 SQIVND (reference sequence). This CDR3 is CASSISYGANTGELFF. CDR3 DNA sequence: TGTGCCAGTAGTATTTCCTACGGGGCGAACACCGGGGAGCTGTTTTTT.

This clone was detected only a few times. The chain uses TRBV5-1 and TRBJ2-5, with D tentatively TRBD1 or TRBD2 (5 bases each). CDR3 length: 14 residues. The germline gives CDR1 SGHRS, CDR2 YFSETQ. Trimming cost V 6 bases and J 7 bases, with 19 bases left between them. The CDR3 DNA sequence: TGCGCCAGCACCCAGAAGGGGCTCAGCGGGACCCAGTACTTC. It yields the protein CASTQKGLSGTQYF.

The chain has TRBV9 and TRBJ2-3, with TRBD2 matching 12 bases. The CDR3 consists of 14 residues. Germline CDR1 reads SGDLS; CDR2 reads YYNGEE. J gave up 6 bases and V 4 bases, and 3 bases lay outside the gene matches. CDR3 in amino acids: CASSTLAGGDTQYF. The CDR3 DNA reads TGTGCCAGCAGCACACTAGCGGGGGGCGATACGCAGTATTTT.

The DNA for the CDR3 is TGTGCCAGCAGTTTACCCGCGAACACCGGGGAGCTGTTTTTT. Translating gives CASSLPANTGELFF. The chain uses TRBV28 and TRBJ2-2; D ambiguous. Germline values: CDR1 MDHEN, CDR2 SYDVKM. The CDR3 is made up of 14 amino acids. The V end lost 2 bases, the J end lost 0 bases, and 4 bases lay between the germline ends.

The chain recombines TRBV30 with TRBJ2-2; TRBD1 aligns across 9 bases. Germline V lookup: CDR1 GTSNPN, CDR2 SVGIG (reference sequence). V was clipped by 4 bases and J by 0 bases; unmatched bases: 21. CDR3 size: 21 residues. The CDR3, as DNA: TGTGCCTGGATGGGTCCGCCCCGGGACAGGGATCAGCAGCCGAACACCGGGGAGCTGTTTTTT. Translating it yields CAWMGPPRDRDQQPNTGELFF.

This rearrangement joins TRBV24-1 to TRBJ2-3; 10 positions match TRBD1. Germline V lookup: CDR1 KGHDR, CDR2 SFDVKD. The CDR3 contains 18 residues. Trimming took 1 base from V and 6 from J; bases not matched to a gene: 12. The CDR3 spells CATSDFKFGQGVRDTQYF. CDR3 nucleotide sequence: TGTGCCACCAGTGATTTTAAGTTCGGACAGGGGGTGAGGGATACGCAGTATTTT.

V usage is TRBV11-2 and J usage is TRBJ2-1; the D gene is possibly TRBD2 (6 bases). The CDR3 is made up of 15 amino acids. Germline V lookup: CDR1 SGHAT, CDR2 FQNNGV. Trimming stripped 0 bases from V and 0 bases from J, with 6 bases between. The CDR3 sequence is CASSLETSSYNEQFF. CDR3 DNA: TGTGCCAGCAGCTTAGAGACTAGCTCCTACAATGAGCAGTTCTTC.

The V and J genes are TRBV28 and TRBJ1-5; no firm D call. There are 17 residues in the CDR3. The ends were cut back, 3 bases at V and 0 bases at J, with 15 bases in the middle. Germline assignment: CDR1 MDHEN and CDR2 SYDVKM. The DNA of the CDR3 is TGTGCCAGCAGTTTTGTCCGACGGAGTTATAGCAATCAGCCCCAGCATTTT. It yields the protein CASSFVRRSYSNQPQHF.

The gene calls are TRBV19 and TRBJ1-2; D might be TRBD1 (5 bases). The germline V gene has CDR1 LNHDA and CDR2 SQIVND (reference sequence). V was clipped by 7 bases and J by 3 bases, with 18 bases between them. The CDR3 is made up of 15 amino acids. The CDR3 DNA is TGTGCCAGTACTAAACGGGACGAAGTTTACTATGGCTACACCTTC. This gives the protein CASTKRDEVYYGYTF.

The chain has TRBV7-9 and TRBJ1-6; 7 bases are shared with TRBD1. Unmatched junction bases numbered 8, after V lost 3 bases and J lost 9 bases. The CDR3 sequence is 15 residues long. The V gene's germline CDR1 is SEHNR and CDR2 FQNEAQ (reference sequence). The CDR3 DNA is TGTGCCAGCAGCTTCTCCCCCCACAGGGGTTCACCCCTCCACTTT. Its protein product is CASSFSPHRGSPLHF.

This clone was counted between two and nine times. The chain has TRBV11-3 and TRBJ2-1; D is unresolved. The CDR3 has 15 residues. Trimming removed 0 bases from V and 1 base from J, with 7 bases in between. Per the germline V gene, CDR1 is SGHNT and CDR2 is YENEEA. The CDR3 loop is CASSLDGSSYNEQFF. CDR3 nucleotides: TGTGCCAGCAGCTTAGACGGATCTTCCTACAATGAGCAGTTCTTC.

The chain joins TRBV28 to TRBJ2-5; maybe TRBD1 (5 bases). CDR1 is MDHEN, CDR2 SYDVKM, per germline. CDR3 length equals 16 residues. The ends were cut back, 2 bases at V and 3 bases at J, with 16 bases in the middle. CDR3 bases: TGTGCCAGCAGTTTAGAAGGGGCATTAAGAGAAGAGACCCAGTACTTC. Amino acids: CASSLEGALREETQYF.

By frequency in the sample, this clone is medium-sized (0.01 to 0.1%). The chain combines TRBV28 with TRBJ1-2; 10 bases line up with TRBD1. V lost 3 bases to trimming and J lost 3 bases; unmatched junction nucleotides: 13. The germline V gene encodes CDR1 MDHEN and CDR2 SYDVKM. This CDR3 contains 18 residues. CDR3 DNA: TGTGCCAGCAGTTTGGCTCAAACCGGGACAGGGGACCACTATGGCTACACCTTC. Amino acid sequence: CASSLAQTGTGDHYGYTF.

The chain links TRBV5-1 to TRBJ2-1; D is ambiguous. V lost 0 bases and J lost 7, with 17 bases in between. CDR3 length: 16 amino acids. Per the germline V gene, CDR1 is SGHRS and CDR2 is YFSETQ. The CDR3 reads CASSLGSQPGPNEQFF. The CDR3 nucleotides are TGCGCCAGCAGCTTGGGGTCCCAGCCGGGCCCAAATGAGCAGTTCTTC.

This clone is medium-sized (0.01 to 0.1%). This sequence joins TRBV7-3 and TRBJ2-2, with TRBD1 matching over 7 bases. After removal of 5 bases from V and 5 bases from J, the junction contained 5 bases not matched to a gene. The CDR3 has 14 amino acids. Germline V gene data show CDR1 as SGHTA and CDR2 as FQGTGA. The CDR3 spells CASSQRQGTGELFF. The CDR3, as DNA: TGTGCCAGCAGCCAACGACAGGGAACCGGGGAGCTGTTTTTT.

The J gene is TRBJ2-7, the V gene TRBV2; D call uncertain. Germline loops: CDR1 SNHLY, CDR2 FYNNEI. Trimming took off 6 bases at V and 0 bases at J, with 6 bases between the two ends. The CDR3 is 12 amino acids. The DNA of the CDR3 is TGTGCCAGCAGACGCAGCTCCTACGAGCAGTACTTC. Protein sequence: CASRRSSYEQYF.

The chain joins TRBV10-3 to TRBJ1-2; maybe TRBD1 (5 bases). The germline gives CDR1 ENHRY, CDR2 SYGVKD. Trimming stripped 3 bases from V and 1 base from J, with 15 bases between. This CDR3 is 16 amino acids long. CDR3: CAISDSNADSNYGYTF. The CDR3 DNA is TGTGCCATCAGTGATTCTAACGCCGACAGTAACTATGGCTACACCTTC.

Regarding this clone: A read error is possible here, since a much larger clone lies one base away. The V call is TRBV7-9, the J call TRBJ1-2; D is perhaps TRBD1 (5 bases). Germline CDR1 SEHNR, CDR2 FQNEAQ (reference sequence). CDR3 length: 13 amino acids. CDR3 coding DNA: TGTGCCAACAGCTCCAGGGTAGTGGATGGCTACACCTTC. Protein: CANSSRVVDGYTF.

This clone turned up a few times. The rearrangement uses TRBV28 and TRBJ2-7, with TRBD2 identical over 9 bases. J lost 5 bases, V lost 1 base, and 9 bases had no gene match. The CDR3 covers 16 residues. CDR1 and CDR2 (germline): MDHEN, SYDVKM. CDR3 nucleotide sequence: TGTGCCAGCAGTTTATTTGTTGCGGGAGGGATCAACGAGCAGTACTTC. This codes for CASSLFVAGGINEQYF.

In this sample, this clone is medium-sized. The CDR3 region is CASSSNREYSGNTIYF. The CDR3 DNA reads TGTGCCAGCAGCTCGAACCGGGAGTACTCTGGAAACACCATATATTTT. The V gene is TRBV7-9, the J gene TRBJ1-3; D gene uncertain. Germline V lookup: CDR1 SEHNR, CDR2 FQNEAQ (reference sequence). The CDR3 runs to 16 residues. Trimming left V 4 bases short and J 0 bases short, with 13 bases between.

This chain links TRBV5-1 with TRBJ1-5; tentatively, D is TRBD1 (5 bases). The CDR3 has 14 amino acids. With 4 bases removed from V and 3 bases from J, the gap between germline ends came to 11 bases. Germline V lookup: CDR1 SGHRS, CDR2 YFSETQ. CDR3 residues: CASSGGPNNQPQHF. CDR3 DNA: TGCGCCAGCAGCGGGGGACCGAACAATCAGCCCCAGCATTTT.